One and the same sample provided the 6 T cell receptor beta chains below, sequenced in a study of blood T cell repertoires in COVID-19. Measured with immunoSEQ multiplex PCR; TCRdb has only the in-frame clones, and not every one. The sample records 150,000 to 200,000 clones, approximately 79% being singletons. The sample comprised peripheral blood. These receptors were taken from a woman between 65 and 79 years old with acute or convalescent COVID-19.

The J gene is TRBJ1-1, the V gene TRBV12-3 or TRBV12-4, with D tentatively TRBD1 (5 bases). Trimming cost V 3 bases and J 2 bases, with 7 bases left between them. This CDR3 is built from 13 residues. The CDR3 bases are TGTGCCAGCAGTTTCGACAGAAACACTGAAGCTTTCTTT. Amino acids: CASSFDRNTEAFF.

This rearrangement joins TRBV7-2 to TRBJ1-1; 8 positions match TRBD1. The CDR3 runs to 15 residues. V lost 0 bases, J lost 5 bases, and 5 bases stayed unmatched. In germline, CDR1 is SGHTA, CDR2 FQGNSA. The CDR3 is CASSLAQGARTEAFF. The CDR3 DNA reads TGTGCCAGCAGCTTAGCCCAGGGGGCGCGAACTGAAGCTTTCTTT.

The V and J genes are TRBV5-6 and TRBJ2-1, with 7 nucleotides matching TRBD2. Germline V gene sequence: CDR1 SGHDT, CDR2 YYEEEE. The CDR3 runs to 15 residues. V gave up 3 bases and J gave up 9 bases; unmatched junction bases: 12. The CDR3 sequence is CASSWRRPGGAEQFF. Here the CDR3 DNA reads TGTGCCAGCAGCTGGAGACGGCCGGGAGGCGCTGAGCAGTTCTTC. The full variable domain, completed using reference TRBV5-6 and TRBJ2-1, is DAGVTQSPTHLIKTRGQQVTLRCSPKSGHDTVSWYQQALGQGPQFIFQYYEEEERQRGNFPDRFSGHQFPNYSSELNVNALLLGDSALYLCASSWRRPGGAEQFFGPGTRLTVL.

The chain carries TRBV20-1 and TRBJ2-7; 9 bases agree with TRBD2. The CDR3 runs to 13 residues. CDR1 is DFQATT, CDR2 SNEGSKA, per germline (reference sequence). V dropped 3 bases and J dropped 6; count of bases not matched to a gene: 6. The CDR3 loop is CSASGLAGTEQYF. The CDR3 region has the DNA TGCAGTGCTAGTGGCCTAGCGGGAACCGAGCAGTACTTC.

The V call is TRBV23-1, the J call TRBJ2-7; 13 positions agree with TRBD2. TRBV23-1 is identified as an open reading frame with a role that is uncertain. This CDR3 is 16 amino acids long. After removal of 3 bases from V and 2 bases from J, the junction contained 4 bases not matched to a gene. CDR3 loop: CASSQSGLAGPYEQYF. Here the CDR3 DNA reads TGCGCCAGCAGTCAGTCGGGACTAGCGGGACCCTACGAGCAGTACTTC.

This chain links TRBV27 with TRBJ1-5; D may be TRBD1 (5 bases). The CDR3 sequence is 16 residues long. The V end was cut by 3 bases, the J end by 1 base, with 13 bases between. Per germline, CDR1 MNHEY and CDR2 SMNVEV (reference sequence). The CDR3 loop is CASSFLGALSNQPQHF. The CDR3 DNA reads as TGTGCCAGCAGTTTTCTTGGGGCCCTGAGCAATCAGCCCCAGCATTTT.